This is a list of T cell receptor beta chains from one sample in a study of CD8+CD57+ T cells in acquired aplastic anemia. TCRdb re-derived calls from the reads in MiXCR, one entry per CDR3 protein. The sample records about 110,000 distinct CDR3 sequences, 40% to 60% being singletons. The sequencing input was sorted CD4+, CD8+, or CD8+CD57+ T cells (not recorded which) from PBMCs. The receptors were gathered from a human donor in good health, serving as a control. Both conserved end residues are trimmed from each CDR3.

J gene: TRBJ2-7; V gene: TRBV7-6; CDR3 protein: ASSLAVEYEQY
J gene: TRBJ2-1; V gene: TRBV6-1; CDR3 protein: ASSVVLVYNEQS
J gene: TRBJ1-5; V gene: TRBV2; CDR3 protein: ASSGGWNQPQH
J gene: TRBJ2-3; V gene: TRBV27; CDR3 protein: ASSYTQGSTDTQY
J gene: TRBJ1-5; V gene: TRBV12-3/TRBV12-4; CDR3 protein: ASSPGSAGPQH
J gene: TRBJ1-2; V gene: TRBV10-1; CDR3 protein: ASGKGKRVNYGYT
J gene: TRBJ1-5; V gene: TRBV13; CDR3 protein: ASRKQGQPQH
J gene: TRBJ2-1; V gene: TRBV10-3; CDR3 protein: ATGGAVDNEQF
J gene: TRBJ1-5; V gene: TRBV6-2/TRBV6-3; CDR3 protein: ASSPGRLNQPQH
J gene: TRBJ2-5; V gene: TRBV6-1; CDR3 protein: ASSPVGRETQY
J gene: TRBJ1-6; V gene: TRBV27; CDR3 protein: ASSLSEGGNSPLH
J gene: TRBJ2-3; V gene: TRBV10-3; CDR3 protein: AISEFPQY
J gene: TRBJ1-1; V gene: TRBV27; CDR3 protein: ASRSGGGTEAF
J gene: TRBJ1-5; V gene: TRBV7-9; CDR3 protein: ASSSRDSENQPQH
J gene: TRBJ2-7; V gene: TRBV25-1; CDR3 protein: ASSDSHRGVAYEQY
J gene: TRBJ2-7; V gene: TRBV7-6; CDR3 protein: ASSYKETAYEQY
J gene: TRBJ2-7; V gene: TRBV29-1; CDR3 protein: SVDVGGYEQY
J gene: TRBJ2-3; V gene: TRBV11-2; CDR3 protein: ASSSQGGGTDTQY
J gene: TRBJ1-2; V gene: TRBV25-1; CDR3 protein: ASSETTDYGYT
J gene: TRBJ2-1; V gene: TRBV10-2; CDR3 protein: ASLPKPGGLNEQF
J gene: TRBJ1-2; V gene: TRBV10-3; CDR3 protein: AISESVQGYT
J gene: TRBJ1-1; V gene: TRBV9; CDR3 protein: ASSAMAGLMNTEAF
J gene: TRBJ1-3; V gene: TRBV6-1; CDR3 protein: ASSTGSGNTIY
J gene: TRBJ1-1; V gene: TRBV10-3; CDR3 protein: ATTPDSGTWIEAF
J gene: TRBJ1-6; V gene: TRBV2; CDR3 protein: ASRYGTDPSSYNSPLH
J gene: TRBJ2-5; V gene: TRBV7-2; CDR3 protein: ASSPNGIETQY
J gene: TRBJ1-1; V gene: TRBV29-1; CDR3 protein: SVEVGGATEAF
J gene: TRBJ1-6; V gene: TRBV4-3; CDR3 protein: ASSQGGGIQSPLH
J gene: TRBJ2-3; V gene: TRBV29-1; CDR3 protein: SLEGGYTDTQY
J gene: TRBJ2-1; V gene: TRBV9; CDR3 protein: ASSESGEQF
J gene: TRBJ2-3; V gene: TRBV10-3; CDR3 protein: ATTSISSTDTQY
J gene: TRBJ2-1; V gene: TRBV2; CDR3 protein: ASSESQGAREQF
J gene: TRBJ1-2; V gene: TRBV19; CDR3 protein: ASSIALGTGRGYGYT
J gene: TRBJ2-7; V gene: TRBV19; CDR3 protein: ASADSYEQY
J gene: TRBJ1-5; V gene: TRBV24-1; CDR3 protein: ATSDPDRGDQPQH
J gene: TRBJ1-3; V gene: TRBV9; CDR3 protein: ASSALQGATGNTIY
J gene: TRBJ2-7; V gene: TRBV3-1; CDR3 protein: ASSIRQGAATYEQY
J gene: TRBJ1-2; V gene: TRBV6-5; CDR3 protein: ASSYSSGDYT
J gene: TRBJ1-1; V gene: TRBV29-1; CDR3 protein: SSGPRTEAF
J gene: TRBJ2-2; V gene: TRBV5-1; CDR3 protein: ASSLLGSPLNTGELF
J gene: TRBJ1-1; V gene: TRBV2; CDR3 protein: ASWEGGSEAF
J gene: TRBJ2-7; V gene: TRBV13; CDR3 protein: ASSLGGTGYEQY
J gene: TRBJ2-2; V gene: TRBV11-2; CDR3 protein: ASSSTGELS
J gene: TRBJ2-7; V gene: TRBV29-1; CDR3 protein: SVRTTGTYEQY
J gene: TRBJ2-3; V gene: TRBV4-2; CDR3 protein: ASSQDPGDTQY
J gene: TRBJ2-7; V gene: TRBV2; CDR3 protein: AGSPGHEQY
J gene: TRBJ2-1; V gene: TRBV10-2; CDR3 protein: ASSDLGTGNEQF
J gene: NA; V gene: TRBV2; CDR3 protein: ASSEGTGIYNEQY
J gene: TRBJ1-1; V gene: TRBV2; CDR3 protein: ASKATHLNTEAF
J gene: TRBJ1-1; V gene: TRBV19; CDR3 protein: ASSIDPRGRVNTEAF
J gene: TRBJ1-6; V gene: TRBV11-2; CDR3 protein: ASSLDGRGYNSPLH
J gene: TRBJ2-1; V gene: TRBV12-3/TRBV12-4; CDR3 protein: ASSFRPKSYNEQF
J gene: TRBJ2-3; V gene: TRBV2; CDR3 protein: ASSVVRGGTDTQY
J gene: TRBJ2-7; V gene: TRBV25-1; CDR3 protein: ASSGGMSEQY
J gene: TRBJ2-6; V gene: TRBV27; CDR3 protein: ASSWVGRDRANVLT
J gene: TRBJ2-1; V gene: TRBV7-9; CDR3 protein: ASSLEGVEQF